The next 11 T cell receptor beta chains were all read from a single sample in a study of Ad26.COV2.S vaccination and SARS-CoV-2 variants. Produced via immunoSEQ multiplex PCR; TCRdb's table is partial and in-frame only. This table holds about 350,000 clones, less than 90% found once. Treatment: about 20 received Ad26.COV2.S at low or high dose, single or two shots; 5 received placebo; per-sample allocation not given. Collection of the samples took place on day 63 after the first injection of vaccine or placebo. Source: peripheral blood, taken in a trial of Ad26.COV2.S vaccine versus placebo. All receptors come from a person between 18 and 65 years old who received the Ad26.COV2.S COVID-19 vaccine or a placebo.

The chain couples TRBV25-1 to TRBJ2-3; D is undetermined. From germline, CDR1 is MGHDK and CDR2 SYGVNS. The CDR3 sequence is 13 residues long. Between the trimmed V and J ends, which lost 8 bases and 0 bases, there was a span of 9 bases. CDR3: CASGFVSTDTQYF. CDR3 nucleotides: TGTGCCAGCGGATTCGTTAGCACAGATACGCAGTATTTT.

This chain joins TRBV6-5 and TRBJ2-1; 8 nucleotides align to TRBD1. Trimming at V came to 2 bases and at J to 7 bases, leaving 10 bases not matched to a gene. The germline gives CDR1 MNHEY, CDR2 SVGAGI. The CDR3 extends over 16 amino acids. CDR3 residues: CASSYPDGQGENEQFF. CDR3 nucleotides: TGTGCCAGCAGTTACCCTGACGGACAGGGAGAAAATGAGCAGTTCTTC.

In DNA form, the CDR3 reads TGTGCCAGCAGCGTATCCCCCACGGCGGAGACCGGGGAGCTGTTTTTT. Its protein is CASSVSPTAETGELFF. The rearrangement joins TRBV9 to TRBJ2-2; D is undetermined. Germline V gene data show CDR1 as SGDLS and CDR2 as YYNGEE. The CDR3 length is 16 residues. The germline V and J ends were trimmed by 1 base and 5 bases, with 15 bases remaining between them.

V and J are TRBV29-1 and TRBJ1-6, with D possibly matching TRBD1 (5 bases). Germline CDR1 is SQVTM and CDR2 is ANQGSEA. V dropped 7 bases and J dropped 2 bases, with 15 bases sitting between them. The CDR3 consists of 15 residues. The DNA of the CDR3 is TGCAGCGCTTCGGAAGGGGCACCCTATAATTCACCCCTCCACTTT. Its protein is CSASEGAPYNSPLHF. The variable domain in full, completed from reference TRBV29-1 and TRBJ1-6, reads SAVISQKPSRDICQRGTSLTIQCQVDSQVTMMFWYRQQPGQSLTLIATANQGSEATYESGFVIDKFPISRPNLTFSTLTVSNMSPEDSSIYLCSASEGAPYNSPLHFGNGTRLTVT.

The CDR3 region has the DNA TGCGCCAGCAGCTTGTTACCGAGTGAGCAGTTCTTC. Translation gives CASSLLPSEQFF. This chain links TRBV5-1 with TRBJ2-1, with unresolved D. Per the germline V gene, CDR1 is SGHRS and CDR2 is YFSETQ. This CDR3 contains 12 residues. Trimming took off 1 base at V and 9 bases at J, with 8 bases between the two ends.

The chain is built from TRBV6-4 and TRBJ1-6, with D unresolved. This CDR3 region has 11 residues. The germline gives CDR1 MRHNA, CDR2 SNTAGT. The V end lost 7 bases, the J end lost 14 bases, and 12 bases lay between the germline ends. CDR3 nucleotide sequence: TGTGCCAGCACCCCCCCGGAGGCCCTCCACTTT. Protein: CASTPPEALHF.

The chain combines TRBV5-6 with TRBJ1-6; D gene unclear. Germline loops: CDR1 SGHDT, CDR2 YYEEEE. V was trimmed by 1 base and J by 10 bases, leaving 6 bases between them. This CDR3 is 12 amino acids long. The CDR3 sequence is CASSLSGSPLHF. CDR3 nucleotides: TGTGCCAGCAGCTTGAGTGGATCACCCCTCCACTTT.

This clone was counted between two and nine times. The gene calls are TRBV27 and TRBJ1-5; 11 bases are shared with TRBD1. V shed 5 bases, J shed 0 bases, and the junction held 6 bases outside the gene matches. The germline V gene encodes CDR1 MNHEY and CDR2 SMNVEV (reference sequence). This CDR3 has 17 residues. In DNA, the CDR3 is TGTGCCAGCAGTCGGGACAGGGGGGCTTATAGCAATCAGCCCCAGCATTTT. Protein sequence: CASSRDRGAYSNQPQHF.

The rearrangement joins TRBV11-2 to TRBJ2-5; D is unclear. Trimming removed 4 bases from V and 0 bases from J, with 9 bases in between. This CDR3 contains 14 residues. In germline, CDR1 is SGHAT, CDR2 FQNNGV. CDR3 sequence reads: CASSYAFYQETQYF. The DNA for the CDR3 is TGTGCCAGCAGCTACGCGTTTTACCAAGAGACCCAGTACTTC.

In this sample, this clone turned up a few times. Here the CDR3 reads CATSRERGRATEAFF. As DNA, the CDR3 is TGTGCCACCAGCAGAGAACGGGGGCGGGCCACTGAAGCTTTCTTT. The chain couples TRBV15 to TRBJ1-1; D possibly corresponds to TRBD1 (6 bases). This CDR3 comprises 15 residues. Trimming cost V 0 bases and J 4 bases, with 12 bases left between them. Germline CDR1 is LNHNV and CDR2 is YYDKDF (reference sequence).

This chain joins TRBV5-5 and TRBJ2-3, with D unclear. Germline CDR1 SGHKS, CDR2 YYEKEE (reference sequence). Trimming took 4 bases from V and 1 from J, leaving 13 bases between them. This CDR3 spans 15 amino acids. Here the CDR3 reads CASSPSVRGTDTQYF. CDR3 sequence (DNA): TGTGCCAGCAGCCCAAGCGTTAGGGGCACAGATACGCAGTATTTT.